Listed here are 15 T cell receptor beta chains from one sample, sequenced in a study of beta chain features in type 1 diabetes. Isolated RNA was reverse transcribed in full, so expressed TCRB transcripts were sequenced. Using immunoSEQ multiplex PCR, the repertoire was profiled, and TCRdb retains in-frame clones only, with some absent. The sample shows around 150,000 clones, over 55% of them seen only once. Their antigen targets remain unknown. Findings of the study overall: Shortening of TCRB CDR3s, moderate but significant, appeared in all four CD4+ subsets of Type 1 diabetes patients.

Sequenced: naive CD4+ T cells from blood. The receptors were sampled from a man aged 30-40 years with type 1 diabetes.

The chain uses TRBV2 and TRBJ1-5; weak D call: TRBD1 (5 bases). V was shortened by 2 bases and J by 3 bases, with 11 bases between the two germline ends. Germline V gene data show CDR1 as SNHLY and CDR2 as FYNNEI. The CDR3 extends over 15 amino acids. The CDR3 loop is CASSEQGGNNQPQHF. CDR3 DNA sequence: TGTGCCAGCAGTGAACAGGGCGGTAACAATCAGCCCCAGCATTTT.

This chain links TRBV30 with TRBJ1-1; 7 bases are shared with TRBD1. Per the germline V gene, CDR1 is GTSNPN and CDR2 is SVGIG (reference sequence). This CDR3 is built from 12 residues. The J segment lost 7 bases and the V segment lost 1 base, leaving 3 bases of the junction unmatched. The CDR3, as DNA: TGTGCCTGGAGTGACAGGGGTGGTGAAGCTTTCTTT. Its protein is CAWSDRGGEAFF.

The chain uses TRBV9 and TRBJ1-5; D is unclear. V dropped 2 bases and J dropped 6 bases, with 15 bases sitting between them. Germline CDR1 SGDLS, CDR2 YYNGEE. This CDR3 has 15 residues. DNA of the CDR3: TGTGCCAGCAGCGTCTGGATGGCCGGGAGTCAGCCCCAGCATTTT. Its translation is CASSVWMAGSQPQHF.

The chain is built from TRBV4-1 and TRBJ1-2; D possibly corresponds to TRBD1 (5 bases). Trimming took 0 bases from V and 5 from J, leaving 13 bases between them. The V gene's germline CDR1 is MGHRA and CDR2 YSYEKL. The CDR3 extends over 15 amino acids. Here the CDR3 reads CASSQDQGLGYGYTF. The CDR3 bases are TGCGCCAGCAGCCAAGATCAGGGTCTAGGATATGGCTACACCTTC.

The chain uses TRBV7-2 and TRBJ2-1, with unresolved D. The CDR3 totals 14 residues. The ends were cut back, 5 bases at V and 6 bases at J, with 14 bases in the middle. Per germline, CDR1 SGHTA and CDR2 FQGNSA. CDR3 DNA sequence: TGTGCCAGCAGCCAAGCAAGTTTACGCAATGAGCAGTTCTTC. It codes for CASSQASLRNEQFF.

This clone was observed a single time. This chain uses TRBV30 with TRBJ2-2; D might be TRBD1 (5 bases). Germline V CDR1 and CDR2: GTSNPN, SVGIG (reference sequence). The CDR3 is 13 residues long. The V end was cut by 3 bases, the J end by 2 bases, with 7 bases between. The CDR3 loop is CAWRQANTGELFF. The DNA of the CDR3 is TGTGCCTGGAGACAGGCTAACACCGGGGAGCTGTTTTTT.

In DNA, the CDR3 is TGCAGCGTTCGGGACCCACTGGGGGAGCAGTACTTC. Residues: CSVRDPLGEQYF. The genes are TRBV29-1 and TRBJ2-7; D assignment may be TRBD1 or TRBD2 (5 bases each). With 5 bases removed from V and 7 bases from J, the gap between germline ends came to 15 bases. Germline V gene lookup returns CDR1 SQVTM and CDR2 ANQGSEA. CDR3 length equals 12 residues.

The genes are TRBV29-1 and TRBJ2-7; 7 positions agree with TRBD1. This CDR3 has 13 amino acids. The germline CDR1 and CDR2 sequences are SQVTM and ANQGSEA. J gave up 0 bases and V 6 bases, and 5 bases lay outside the gene matches. CDR3 sequence: CSVLDRDSYEQYF. CDR3 in DNA: TGCAGCGTGCTTGACAGGGACTCCTACGAGCAGTACTTC.

This chain links TRBV11-2 with TRBJ2-7, with a tentative D call TRBD2 (5 bases). CDR1 is SGHAT and CDR2 is FQNNGV in the germline V gene. The CDR3 loop spans 14 amino acids. V was pared by 5 bases and J by 1 base, with 12 bases between. CDR3: CASSTVQRSYEQYF. The CDR3 bases are TGTGCCAGCAGCACCGTTCAGCGGTCCTACGAGCAGTACTTC.

The chain uses TRBV29-1 and TRBJ2-2; D not certain. This CDR3 region has 14 residues. Trimming pared 7 bases from V and 0 bases from J, leaving 12 bases between. CDR1 SQVTM and CDR2 ANQGSEA come from the germline V gene. The CDR3 here is CSAQRAANTGELFF. The CDR3 coding sequence is TGCAGCGCCCAACGGGCGGCGAACACCGGGGAGCTGTTTTTT.

This rearrangement joins TRBV30 to TRBJ2-7; D is uncertain. In germline, CDR1 is GTSNPN, CDR2 SVGIG (reference sequence). Trimming shortened V by 5 bases and J by 1 base, and 21 bases separated the two germline ends. The CDR3 is 16 residues long. CDR3 protein: CAWSPGPRLNSYEQYF. The CDR3 DNA sequence: TGTGCCTGGTCACCGGGTCCGCGGCTCAATTCCTACGAGCAGTACTTC.

This clone was counted only a few times. V is TRBV4-3 and J is TRBJ2-4; the D call may be TRBD1 or TRBD2 (7 bases each). This CDR3 has 15 residues. With 1 base removed from V and 5 bases from J, the gap between germline ends came to 12 bases. Germline V gene lookup returns CDR1 LGHNA and CDR2 YSLEER. The CDR3 reads CASSQVGGGENIQYF. DNA for the CDR3: TGCGCCAGCAGCCAAGTGGGAGGGGGCGAAAACATTCAGTACTTC.

The chain carries TRBV29-1 and TRBJ2-3, with 7 bases that match TRBD2. Germline trimming cut 4 bases from V and 3 bases from J; bases unmatched to any gene: 7. The V gene's germline CDR1 is SQVTM and CDR2 ANQGSEA. This CDR3 is 14 amino acids long. The chain's CDR3 is CSVGGLTSTDTQYF. For the CDR3, the DNA is TGCAGCGTTGGGGGACTAACTTCAACAGATACGCAGTATTTT.

This clone was picked up a small number of times. J is TRBJ2-6 and V is TRBV10-3, with D unresolved. This CDR3 is 14 amino acids long. The V gene lost 5 bases and the J gene lost 3 bases, with 8 bases spanning the gap. CDR1 is ENHRY, CDR2 SYGVKD, per germline. CDR3 sequence: CAISTEDGANVLTF. The CDR3 DNA is TGTGCCATCAGTACAGAGGATGGGGCCAACGTCCTGACTTTC.

The rearrangement links TRBV20-1 to TRBJ1-1; D call uncertain. Germline CDR1 is DFQATT and CDR2 is SNEGSKA (reference sequence). Trimming took 5 bases from V and 5 from J, leaving 9 bases between them. The CDR3 has 11 residues. CDR3: CSAQLGTEAFF. The CDR3 DNA follows: TGCAGTGCTCAGTTAGGGACTGAAGCTTTCTTT.